This TCR beta chain was sequenced for a study of CD8 T cells in ankylosing spondylitis. Study-wide results and caveats: A motif of 7 to 9 highly homologous TCR beta variants was seen as apparently characteristic of ankylosing spondylitis blood. Matched ankylosing spondylitis synovial fluid reportedly showed significant enrichment of disease-linked clones. A subset of motif variants has previously been described in the synovial fluid and blood of reactive arthritis. Disease-linked clones had a CD8+ phenotype and relatively low frequency in peripheral blood.

At least ten counts were recorded for this clonotype. Its antigen is unknown. V lost 5 bases and J lost 1; bases outside the gene matches: 5. The CDR3 runs 14 residues. Germline V gives CDR1 SQVTM, CDR2 ANQGSEA. The TCR beta libraries were generated through quantitative 5'-RACE incorporating molecular barcodes. TCRdb reanalysed the 5' RACE reads using MiXCR and keeps one entry per CDR3 protein. Seen here are about 540,000 distinct CDR3 sequences, more than 9.5% observed once, and the top ten hold around 7%. The clonotype originates from a male donor with ankylosing spondylitis. Input material: blood, either unsorted or a sorted T cell fraction (not recorded which). V is TRBV29-1 and J is TRBJ2-3; 8 bases match TRBD2. Here the CDR3 DNA reads TGCAGCGTTCGGGGGGGGAGACGCACAGATACGCAGTATTTT. This translates into CSVRGGRRTDTQYF.